This T cell receptor beta chain was sequenced during a study of T cell repertoires in aging, cancer and after chemotherapy. Findings and caveats of the study: Median generation probability rose over the chemotherapy interval in each cancer cohort, suggesting rebound thymic output. Untreated cancer patients had significantly lower blood TCR diversity than age-matched healthy donors.

By share, this clonotype counts as medium-sized (0.01 to 0.1%). Its antigen is unidentified. A mixed TRB-A/B primer pool amplified rearranged TRB by multiplex touch-down PCR. TCRdb ran MiXCR on the multiplex PCR reads and lists one entry per CDR3 protein. Among 3,500 to 4,500 distinct CDR3 sequences listed, roughly 31% were seen once. TCR beta rearrangements were amplified from peripheral blood genomic DNA. The receptor was isolated from a human donor in good health. Sequencing used blood.

The CDR3 spells CASGFGDTQYF. CDR3 nucleotide sequence: TGTGCCAGTGGTTTCGGAGATACGCAGTATTTT. The V gene is TRBV19, the J gene TRBJ2-3; no reliable D call. Between the trimmed V and J ends, which lost 8 bases and 5 bases, there was a span of 8 bases. The length of the CDR3 is 11 residues. The germline V gene has CDR1 LNHDA and CDR2 SQIVND (reference sequence). The full variable domain, completed using reference TRBV19 and TRBJ2-3, is DGGITQSPKYLFRKEGQNVTLSCEQNLNHDAMYWYRQDPGQGLRLIYYSQIVNDFQKGDIAEGYSVSREKKESFPLTVTSAQKNPTAFYLCASGFGDTQYFGPGTRLTVL.